The 8 T cell receptor beta chains reported below all come from one sample, sequenced in a study of cytomegalovirus exposure and HLA in healthy donors. Primers: 60 Vbeta forward and 13 Jbeta reverse. The assay was immunoSEQ multiplex PCR, and TCRdb's table has in-frame clones only and misses some. The sample holds 100,000 to 150,000 clones, approximately 61% seen once. What was sequenced was PBMCs. Receptors originate from a woman aged 40 to 50 in good health and CMV-seronegative.

The rearrangement uses TRBV7-2 and TRBJ1-6; D is uncertain. Germline values: CDR1 SGHTA, CDR2 FQGNSA. This CDR3 has 13 residues. V was shortened by 4 bases and J by 6 bases, with 7 bases between the two germline ends. The CDR3: CASSSPSNSPLHF. The CDR3 bases are TGTGCCAGCAGCTCCCCTAGTAATTCACCCCTCCACTTT.

The chain couples TRBV18 to TRBJ2-5; weak D call: TRBD1 (6 bases). CDR3 length: 15 residues. V lost 3 bases and J lost 5, with 16 bases in between. Germline V gene data show CDR1 as KGHSH and CDR2 as LQKENI. The CDR3 sequence: CASSPQGQRGETQYF. For the CDR3, the DNA is TGTGCCAGCTCACCTCAGGGGCAGCGAGGGGAGACCCAGTACTTC.

The chain recombines TRBV27 with TRBJ2-7; TRBD1 aligns across 8 bases. This CDR3 region has 14 residues. Trimming cost V 3 bases and J 1 base; bases outside gene matches: 2. Germline CDR1 and CDR2: MNHEY and SMNVEV (reference sequence). The CDR3 is CASSFDRGSYEQYF. The CDR3 coding sequence is TGTGCCAGCAGTTTCGACAGGGGTTCCTACGAGCAGTACTTC.

This clone occurred a few times. V is TRBV19 and J is TRBJ1-5, with D unresolved. The V gene lost 2 bases and the J gene lost 3 bases, with 8 bases spanning the gap. The CDR3 sequence is 14 residues long. Germline V gene data show CDR1 as LNHDA and CDR2 as SQIVND (reference sequence). The CDR3 DNA is TGTGCCAGTAGTATAAAAGGAGCCAATCAGCCCCAGCATTTT. Residues: CASSIKGANQPQHF.

The chain has TRBV6-1 and TRBJ2-4; the D is unclear. The germline gives CDR1 MNHNS, CDR2 SASEGT. The CDR3 totals 18 residues. Trimming shortened V by 1 base and J by 0 bases, and 16 bases separated the two germline ends. CDR3 loop: CASSEGFGGQVAKNIQYF. CDR3 coding DNA: TGTGCCAGCAGTGAAGGGTTTGGTGGGCAAGTAGCCAAAAACATTCAGTACTTC.

The chain couples TRBV7-6 to TRBJ2-5, with D maybe TRBD1 (6 bases). The CDR3 covers 12 residues. V lost 2 bases, J lost 9 bases, and 10 bases lay in between. The germline CDR1 and CDR2 sequences are SGHVS and FNYEAQ. CDR3 in amino acids: CASSLYEGAQYF. The CDR3 DNA reads as TGTGCCAGCAGCTTATACGAGGGGGCCCAGTACTTC.

This clone was observed a handful of times. The rearrangement links TRBV2 to TRBJ1-5; a possible D gene is TRBD1 (5 bases). This CDR3 contains 16 residues. The V and J ends lost 3 bases and 2 bases respectively, with 14 bases between them. The germline gives CDR1 SNHLY, CDR2 FYNNEI. For the CDR3, the DNA is TGTGCCAGCAGTGATCTTGTAACGGGGGGCAATCAGCCCCAGCATTTT. Amino acids: CASSDLVTGGNQPQHF.

The gene calls are TRBV19 and TRBJ1-5; D gene uncertain. The CDR3 totals 17 residues. From germline, CDR1 is LNHDA and CDR2 SQIVND (reference sequence). V lost 4 bases and J lost 6, with 22 bases in between. CDR3 DNA sequence: TGTGCCAGTAGTACCGGCGGAGCCGATTCTGTTACTCAGCCCCAGCATTTT. Amino acids: CASSTGGADSVTQPQHF.